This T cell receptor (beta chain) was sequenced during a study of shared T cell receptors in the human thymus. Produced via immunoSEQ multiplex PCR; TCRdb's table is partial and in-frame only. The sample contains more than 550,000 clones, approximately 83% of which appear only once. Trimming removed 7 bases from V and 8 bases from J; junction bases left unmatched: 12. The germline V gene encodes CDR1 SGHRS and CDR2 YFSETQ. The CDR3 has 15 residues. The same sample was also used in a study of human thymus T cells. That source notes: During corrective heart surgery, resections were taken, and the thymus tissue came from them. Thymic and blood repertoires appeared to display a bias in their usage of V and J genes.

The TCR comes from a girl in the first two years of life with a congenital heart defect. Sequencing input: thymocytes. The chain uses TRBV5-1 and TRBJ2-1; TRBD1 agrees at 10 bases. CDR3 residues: CASRPGQGVFHEQFF. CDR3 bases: TGCGCCAGCCGACCTGGACAGGGGGTTTTTCATGAGCAGTTCTTC.